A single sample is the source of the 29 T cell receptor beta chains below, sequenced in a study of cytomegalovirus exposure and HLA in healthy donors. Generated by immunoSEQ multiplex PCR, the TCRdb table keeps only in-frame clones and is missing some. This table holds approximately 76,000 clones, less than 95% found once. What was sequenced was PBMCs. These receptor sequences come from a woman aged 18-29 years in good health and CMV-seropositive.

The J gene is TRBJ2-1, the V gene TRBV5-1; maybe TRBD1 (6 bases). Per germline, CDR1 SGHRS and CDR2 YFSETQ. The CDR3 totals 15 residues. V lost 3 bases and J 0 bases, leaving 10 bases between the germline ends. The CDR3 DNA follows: TGCGCCAGCAGCTCGGTGGACAGCTCCTACAATGAGCAGTTCTTC. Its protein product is CASSSVDSSYNEQFF.

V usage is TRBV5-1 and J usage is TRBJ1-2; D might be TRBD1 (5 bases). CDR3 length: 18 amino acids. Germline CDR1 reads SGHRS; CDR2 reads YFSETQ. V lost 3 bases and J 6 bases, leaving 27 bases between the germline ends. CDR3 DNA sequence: TGCGCCAGCAGCTCTGGATACTCTGTAGGAGGGGCGCCGGATGGCTACACCTTC. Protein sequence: CASSSGYSVGGAPDGYTF.

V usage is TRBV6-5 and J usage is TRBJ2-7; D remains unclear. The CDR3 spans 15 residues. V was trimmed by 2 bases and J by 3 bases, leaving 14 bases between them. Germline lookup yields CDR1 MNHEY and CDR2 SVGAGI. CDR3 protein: CASSYDFGVYYEQYF. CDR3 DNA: TGTGCCAGCAGTTACGATTTTGGAGTATACTACGAGCAGTACTTC.

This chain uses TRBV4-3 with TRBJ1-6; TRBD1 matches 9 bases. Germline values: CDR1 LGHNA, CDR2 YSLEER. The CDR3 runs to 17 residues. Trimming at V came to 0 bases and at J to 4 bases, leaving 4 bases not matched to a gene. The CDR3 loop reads CASSQEGDRGYNSPLHF. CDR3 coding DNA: TGCGCCAGCAGCCAAGAGGGAGACAGGGGGTATAATTCACCCCTCCACTTT.

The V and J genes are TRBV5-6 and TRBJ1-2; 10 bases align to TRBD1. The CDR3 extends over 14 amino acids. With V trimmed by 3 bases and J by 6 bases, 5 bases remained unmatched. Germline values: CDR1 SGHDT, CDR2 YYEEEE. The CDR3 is CASSWKTGGNGYTF. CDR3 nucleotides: TGTGCCAGCAGCTGGAAGACAGGGGGCAATGGCTACACCTTC.

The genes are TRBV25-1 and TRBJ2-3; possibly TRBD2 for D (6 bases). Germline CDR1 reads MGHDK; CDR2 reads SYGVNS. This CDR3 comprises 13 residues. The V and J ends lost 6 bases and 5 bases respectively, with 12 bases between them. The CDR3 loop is CASRNSGRDTQYF. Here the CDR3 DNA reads TGTGCCAGCAGGAATAGCGGAAGAGATACGCAGTATTTT. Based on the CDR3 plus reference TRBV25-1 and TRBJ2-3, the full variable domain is EADIYQTPRYLVIGTGKKITLECSQTMGHDKMYWYQQDPGMELHLIHYSYGVNSTEKGDLSSESTVSRIRTEHFPLTLESARPSHTSQYLCASRNSGRDTQYFGPGTRLTVL.

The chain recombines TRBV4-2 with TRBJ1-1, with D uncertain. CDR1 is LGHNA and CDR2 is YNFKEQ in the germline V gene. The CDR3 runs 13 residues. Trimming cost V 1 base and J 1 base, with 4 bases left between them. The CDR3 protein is CASSQGGNTEAFF. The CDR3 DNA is TGTGCCAGCAGCCAAGGAGGGAACACTGAAGCTTTCTTT.

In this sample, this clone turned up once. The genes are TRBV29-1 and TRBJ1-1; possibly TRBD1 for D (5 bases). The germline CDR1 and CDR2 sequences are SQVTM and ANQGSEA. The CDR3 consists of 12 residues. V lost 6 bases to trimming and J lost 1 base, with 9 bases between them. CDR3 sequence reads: CSVETGNTEAFF. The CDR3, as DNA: TGCAGCGTCGAAACAGGGAACACTGAAGCTTTCTTT.

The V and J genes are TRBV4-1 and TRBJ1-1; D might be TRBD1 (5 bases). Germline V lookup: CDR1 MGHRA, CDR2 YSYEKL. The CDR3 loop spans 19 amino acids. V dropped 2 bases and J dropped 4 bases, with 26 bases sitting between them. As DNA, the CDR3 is TGCGCCAGCAGCCAACTTCTCTCTGGGGGGAAGAGCTGGGGCACTGAAGCTTTCTTT. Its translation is CASSQLLSGGKSWGTEAFF.

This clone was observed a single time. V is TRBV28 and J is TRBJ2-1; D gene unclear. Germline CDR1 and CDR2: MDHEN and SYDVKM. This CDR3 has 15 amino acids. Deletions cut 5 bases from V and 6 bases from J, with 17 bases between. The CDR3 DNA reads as TGTGCCAGCAGTCACAGAGTACAATTAAGCAATGAGCAGTTCTTC. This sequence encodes CASSHRVQLSNEQFF.

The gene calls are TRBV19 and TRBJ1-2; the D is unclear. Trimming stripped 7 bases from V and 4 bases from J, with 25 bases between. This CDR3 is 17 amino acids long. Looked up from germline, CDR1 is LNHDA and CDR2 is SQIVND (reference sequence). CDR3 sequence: CASTFKEAASNLYGYTF. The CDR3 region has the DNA TGTGCCAGTACCTTTAAGGAGGCAGCATCGAACCTCTATGGCTACACCTTC.

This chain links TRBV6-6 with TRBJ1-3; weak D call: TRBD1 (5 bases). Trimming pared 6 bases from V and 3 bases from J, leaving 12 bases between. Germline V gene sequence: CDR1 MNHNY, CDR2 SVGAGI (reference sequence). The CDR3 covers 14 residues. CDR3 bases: TGTGCCAGCAGCCAGACAGAAATTGGAAACACCATATATTTT. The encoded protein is CASSQTEIGNTIYF.

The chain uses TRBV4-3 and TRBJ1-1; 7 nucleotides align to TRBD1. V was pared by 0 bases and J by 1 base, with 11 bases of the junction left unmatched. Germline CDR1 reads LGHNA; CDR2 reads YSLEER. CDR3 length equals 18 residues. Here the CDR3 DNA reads TGCGCCAGCAGCCAAGAAAGAGAATTGACAGGGCCGAACACTGAAGCTTTCTTT. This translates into CASSQERELTGPNTEAFF.

CDR3 nucleotides: TGTGCCAGCAGCTTTGGGGGGGGCTACGAGCAGTACTTC. Protein: CASSFGGGYEQYF. The V gene is TRBV5-4, the J gene TRBJ2-7; 7 bases match TRBD2. V shed 2 bases and J 3 bases; nucleotides not matched to a gene: 2. The germline V gene has CDR1 SGHNT and CDR2 YYREEE (reference sequence). This CDR3 region has 13 residues.

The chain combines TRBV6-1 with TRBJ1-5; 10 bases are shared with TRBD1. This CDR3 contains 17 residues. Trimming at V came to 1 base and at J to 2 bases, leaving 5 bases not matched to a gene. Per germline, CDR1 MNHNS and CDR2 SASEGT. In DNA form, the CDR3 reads TGTGCCAGCAGTGAAGGGACAGGGGGGGTCGGCAATCAGCCCCAGCATTTT. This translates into CASSEGTGGVGNQPQHF.

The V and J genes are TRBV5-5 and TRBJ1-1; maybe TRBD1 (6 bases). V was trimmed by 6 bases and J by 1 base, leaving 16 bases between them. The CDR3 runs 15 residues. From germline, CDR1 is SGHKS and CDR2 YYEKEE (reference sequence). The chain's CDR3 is CASNLWAGENTEAFF. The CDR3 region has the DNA TGTGCCAGCAATCTGTGGGCAGGGGAGAACACTGAAGCTTTCTTT. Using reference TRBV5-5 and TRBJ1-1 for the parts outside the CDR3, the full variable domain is DAGVTQSPTHLIKTRGQQVTLRCSPISGHKSVSWYQQVLGQGPQFIFQYYEKEERGRGNFPDRFSARQFPNYSSELNVNALLLGDSALYLCASNLWAGENTEAFFGQGTRLTVV.

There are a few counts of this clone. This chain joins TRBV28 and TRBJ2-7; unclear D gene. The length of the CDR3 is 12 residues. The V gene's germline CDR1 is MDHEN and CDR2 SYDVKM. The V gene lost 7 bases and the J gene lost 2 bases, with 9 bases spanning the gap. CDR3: CASMQTAYEQYF. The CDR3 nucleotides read TGTGCCAGCATGCAAACAGCCTACGAGCAGTACTTC.

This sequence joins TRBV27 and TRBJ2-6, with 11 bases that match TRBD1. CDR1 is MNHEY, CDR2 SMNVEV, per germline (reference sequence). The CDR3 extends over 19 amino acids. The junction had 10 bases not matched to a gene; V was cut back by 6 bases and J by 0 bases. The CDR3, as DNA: TGTGCCAGCAGGCGCCATGGGACAGGGGGGGACTCTGGGGCCAACGTCCTGACTTTC. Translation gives CASRRHGTGGDSGANVLTF.

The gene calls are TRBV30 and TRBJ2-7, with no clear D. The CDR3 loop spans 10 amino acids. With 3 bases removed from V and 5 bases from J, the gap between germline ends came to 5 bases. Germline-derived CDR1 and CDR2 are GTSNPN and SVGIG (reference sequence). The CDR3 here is CAWSVNEQYF. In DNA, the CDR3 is TGTGCCTGGAGCGTTAACGAGCAGTACTTC. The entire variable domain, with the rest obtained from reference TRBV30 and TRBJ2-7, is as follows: SQTIHQWPATLVQPVGSPLSLECTVEGTSNPNLYWYRQAAGRGLQLLFYSVGIGQISSEVPQNLSASRPQDRQFILSSKKLLLSDSGFYLCAWSVNEQYFGPGTRLTVT.

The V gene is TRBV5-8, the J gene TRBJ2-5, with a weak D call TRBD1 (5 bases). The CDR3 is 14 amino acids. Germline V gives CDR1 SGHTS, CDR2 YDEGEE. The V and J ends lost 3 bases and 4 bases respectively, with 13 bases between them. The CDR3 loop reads CASSWGYRRETQYF. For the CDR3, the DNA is TGTGCCAGCAGCTGGGGTTACAGGCGAGAGACCCAGTACTTC.

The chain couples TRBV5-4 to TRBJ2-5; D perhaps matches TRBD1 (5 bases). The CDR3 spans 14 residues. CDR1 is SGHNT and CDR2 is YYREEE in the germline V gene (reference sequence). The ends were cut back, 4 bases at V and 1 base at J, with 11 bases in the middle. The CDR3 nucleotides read TGTGCCAGCAGCCTACCGACAGTCCAAGAGACCCAGTACTTC. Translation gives CASSLPTVQETQYF.

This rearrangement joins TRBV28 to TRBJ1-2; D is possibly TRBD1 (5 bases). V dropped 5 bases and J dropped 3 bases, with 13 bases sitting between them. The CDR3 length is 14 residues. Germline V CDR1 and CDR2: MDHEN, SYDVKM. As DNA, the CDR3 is TGTGCCAGCAGTCCCCCTCGGGGGTACTATGGCTACACCTTC. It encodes CASSPPRGYYGYTF.

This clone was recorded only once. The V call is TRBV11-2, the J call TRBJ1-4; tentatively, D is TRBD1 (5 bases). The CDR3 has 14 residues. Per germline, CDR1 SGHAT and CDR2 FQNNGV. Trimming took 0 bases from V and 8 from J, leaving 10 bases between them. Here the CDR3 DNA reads TGTGCCAGCAGCTTAGACAGGGTTGGGGAAAAACTGTTTTTT. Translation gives CASSLDRVGEKLFF.

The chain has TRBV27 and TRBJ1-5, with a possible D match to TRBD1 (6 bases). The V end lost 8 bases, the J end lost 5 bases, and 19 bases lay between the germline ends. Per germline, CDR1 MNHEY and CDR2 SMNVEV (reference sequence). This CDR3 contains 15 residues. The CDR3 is CASAKNTGFDQPQHF. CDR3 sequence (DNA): TGTGCCAGCGCCAAAAACACAGGGTTTGATCAGCCCCAGCATTTT.

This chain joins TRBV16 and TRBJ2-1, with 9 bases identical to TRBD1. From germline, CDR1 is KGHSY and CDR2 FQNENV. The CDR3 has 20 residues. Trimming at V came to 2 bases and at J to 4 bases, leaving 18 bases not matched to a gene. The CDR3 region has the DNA TGTGCCAGCAGCCAAGCCTATTATATCACCGGGACAGGGTTTTACAATGAGCAGTTCTTC. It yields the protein CASSQAYYITGTGFYNEQFF.

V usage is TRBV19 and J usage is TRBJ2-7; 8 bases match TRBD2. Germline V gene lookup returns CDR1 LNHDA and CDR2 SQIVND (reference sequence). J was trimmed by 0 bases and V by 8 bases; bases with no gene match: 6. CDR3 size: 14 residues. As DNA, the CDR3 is TGTGCCAGTTCCCACAGCGGGAGCTCCTACGAGCAGTACTTC. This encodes CASSHSGSSYEQYF.

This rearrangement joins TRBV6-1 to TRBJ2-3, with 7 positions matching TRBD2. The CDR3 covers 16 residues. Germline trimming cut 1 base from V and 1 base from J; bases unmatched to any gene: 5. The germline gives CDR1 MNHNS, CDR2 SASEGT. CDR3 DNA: TGTGCCAGCAGTGAAGTATGGCGGGAGCGCACAGATACGCAGTATTTT. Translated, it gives CASSEVWRERTDTQYF.

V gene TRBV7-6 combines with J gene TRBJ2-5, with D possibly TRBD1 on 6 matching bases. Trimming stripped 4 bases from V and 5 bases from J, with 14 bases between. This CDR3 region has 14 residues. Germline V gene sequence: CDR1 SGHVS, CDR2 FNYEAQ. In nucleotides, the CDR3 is TGTGCCAGCAGCTCGTTCAGGGGTACTGAGACCCAGTACTTC. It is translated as CASSSFRGTETQYF.

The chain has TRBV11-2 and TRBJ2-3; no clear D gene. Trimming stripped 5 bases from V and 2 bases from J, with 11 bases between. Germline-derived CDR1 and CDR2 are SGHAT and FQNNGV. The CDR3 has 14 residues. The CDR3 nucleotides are TGTGCCAGCAGCATCTTCCCGTCCACAGATACGCAGTATTTT. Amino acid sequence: CASSIFPSTDTQYF.